The source of this TCR beta chain is a study of blood T cell repertoires in COVID-19. Study-level background: Recovered Cohort 3 donors showed two negative PCRs, clearance, or symptom resolution. Researchers got acute and convalescent COVID-19 samples from the United States, Italy and Spain.

The data were produced by immunoSEQ multiplex PCR, yet TCRdb's version contains in-frame clones alone and is incomplete. The sample shows 200,000 to 250,000 clones, 70% to 90% of them seen only once. CDR1 and CDR2 (germline): SGHVS, FQNEAQ. V was clipped by 3 bases and J by 5 bases; unmatched bases: 2. The CDR3 is 14 amino acids. Sequencing input: PBMCs or T cells enriched from blood (not recorded which). This receptor was taken from a woman aged 50 to 65 in a cohort exposed to, infected with or recovered from COVID-19 (not recorded which). V and J are TRBV7-8 and TRBJ2-2; 8 nucleotides align to TRBD2. Written as DNA, the CDR3 is TGTGCCAGCAGCTTGAAGCGGGGGACCGGGGAGCTGTTTTTT. It codes for CASSLKRGTGELFF.